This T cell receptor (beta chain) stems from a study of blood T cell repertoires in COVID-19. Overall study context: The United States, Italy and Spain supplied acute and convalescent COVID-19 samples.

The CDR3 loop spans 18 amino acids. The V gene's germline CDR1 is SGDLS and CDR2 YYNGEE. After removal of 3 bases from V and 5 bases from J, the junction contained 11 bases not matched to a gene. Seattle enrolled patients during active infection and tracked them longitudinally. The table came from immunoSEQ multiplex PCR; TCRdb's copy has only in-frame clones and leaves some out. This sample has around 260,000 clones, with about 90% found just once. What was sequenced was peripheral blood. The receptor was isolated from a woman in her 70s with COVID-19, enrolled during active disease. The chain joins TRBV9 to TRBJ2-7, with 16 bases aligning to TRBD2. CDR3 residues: CASSGRGTSGRVGHEQYF. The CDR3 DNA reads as TGTGCCAGCAGCGGCCGGGGGACTAGCGGGAGGGTTGGCCACGAGCAGTACTTC. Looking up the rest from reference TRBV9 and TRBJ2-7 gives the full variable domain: DSGVTQTPKHLITATGQRVTLRCSPRSGDLSVYWYQQSLDQGLQFLIQYYNGEERAKGNILERFSAQQFPDLHSELNLSSLELGDSALYFCASSGRGTSGRVGHEQYFGPGTRLTVT.